The 13 T cell receptor beta chains reported below all come from one sample, sequenced in a study of control samples from healthy donors and cancer patients. Data came from immunoSEQ multiplex PCR; TCRdb stores just in-frame clones and leaves some out. The sample carries roughly 100,000 clones, roughly nine tenths recorded once. The specimen sequenced was blood. The receptors shown here come from a woman between 18 and 29 years old in good health.

This chain uses TRBV6-1 with TRBJ1-4; possibly TRBD1 for D (5 bases). Germline CDR1 and CDR2: MNHNS and SASEGT. Trimming removed 1 base from V and 8 bases from J, with 8 bases in between. The CDR3 is 13 residues long. The CDR3 protein is CASSEGTPEKLFF. CDR3 sequence (DNA): TGTGCCAGCAGTGAAGGGACACCCGAAAAACTGTTTTTT.

The chain uses TRBV19 and TRBJ1-3; D perhaps matches TRBD1 (5 bases). Germline V lookup: CDR1 LNHDA, CDR2 SQIVND (reference sequence). There are 13 residues in the CDR3. V lost 10 bases and J lost 0, with 10 bases in between. CDR3 residues: CATGTYSGNTIYF. The CDR3 region has the DNA TGTGCCACCGGGACGTACTCTGGAAACACCATATATTTT.

The CDR3 spells CASSPGTSGGLDEQYF. The CDR3 DNA reads TGTGCCAGCAGCCCCGGGACTAGCGGGGGCCTTGACGAGCAGTACTTC. The chain joins TRBV3-1 (or the pseudogene TRBV3-2) to TRBJ2-7; 14 nucleotides align to TRBD2. The germline gives CDR1 LGHDT, CDR2 YNNKEL (reference sequence). V dropped 4 bases and J dropped 5; count of bases not matched to a gene: 7. The CDR3 has 16 residues.

The chain joins TRBV6-6 to TRBJ1-3; no clear D gene. With 5 bases removed from V and 0 bases from J, the gap between germline ends came to 20 bases. The CDR3 is 18 residues long. CDR1 is MNHNY and CDR2 is SVGAGI in the germline V gene (reference sequence). The CDR3 DNA follows: TGTGCCAGCAGTCCAACCACCCAGCTAGGCCTCTCTGGAAACACCATATATTTT. The encoded protein is CASSPTTQLGLSGNTIYF.

The chain links TRBV4-3 to TRBJ2-1; 9 bases agree with TRBD2. The trim removed 0 bases at V and 0 bases at J, leaving 12 bases unmatched. The germline gives CDR1 LGHNA, CDR2 YSLEER. This CDR3 is built from 20 residues. This CDR3 reads CASSQDGASGKIGSYNEQFF. CDR3 DNA sequence: TGCGCCAGCAGCCAAGATGGGGCTAGCGGGAAAATAGGCTCCTACAATGAGCAGTTCTTC.

Only a few counts were recorded for this clone. At the DNA level, this CDR3 is encoded by other sequences in the same sample as well. The gene calls are TRBV19 and TRBJ2-2; possibly TRBD1 for D (5 bases). The CDR3 sequence is 15 residues long. Per germline, CDR1 LNHDA and CDR2 SQIVND (reference sequence). The V end was cut by 3 bases, the J end by 0 bases, with 8 bases between. The CDR3 region is CASSMGLTNTGELFF. CDR3 in DNA: TGTGCCAGTAGTATGGGGCTTACGAACACCGGGGAGCTGTTTTTT.

This chain uses TRBV11-3 with TRBJ1-3; D might be TRBD1 (5 bases). The germline gives CDR1 SGHNT, CDR2 YENEEA. The V and J ends lost 1 base and 0 bases respectively, with 10 bases between them. The CDR3 runs 16 residues. CDR3 coding DNA: TGTGCCAGCAGCTTAGGACAGTTACTCTCTGGAAACACCATATATTTT. It is translated as CASSLGQLLSGNTIYF.

The chain employs TRBV7-9 and TRBJ2-1; 8 bases are shared with TRBD2. The CDR3 length is 16 residues. V lost 5 bases to trimming and J lost 3 bases; unmatched junction nucleotides: 9. Germline V gene data show CDR1 as SEHNR and CDR2 as FQNEAQ (reference sequence). In DNA form, the CDR3 reads TGTGCCAGCAGCGTCGAATCGGGACTAGTCTACAATGAGCAGTTCTTC. Its translation: CASSVESGLVYNEQFF.

The gene calls are TRBV3-1 (or the pseudogene TRBV3-2) and TRBJ2-1; 7 bases agree with TRBD2. Trimming took 4 bases from V and 9 from J; bases not matched to a gene: 9. The CDR3 loop spans 14 amino acids. Germline-derived CDR1 and CDR2 are LGHDT and YNNKEL (reference sequence). CDR3: CASSPRGIKPEQFF. The DNA of the CDR3 is TGTGCCAGCAGCCCGCGGGGGATAAAGCCTGAGCAGTTCTTC.

The chain uses TRBV7-9 and TRBJ1-4; the D gene is possibly TRBD1 (6 bases). The CDR3 consists of 14 residues. Trimming took off 3 bases at V and 8 bases at J, with 13 bases between the two ends. Germline lookup yields CDR1 SEHNR and CDR2 FQNEAQ (reference sequence). CDR3 in amino acids: CASSFWGAGEKLFF. CDR3 nucleotides: TGTGCCAGCAGCTTTTGGGGGGCCGGCGAAAAACTGTTTTTT.

The DNA for the CDR3 is TGTGCCAGCAGTTCCGGGACAGGGCCCTACGAGCAGTACTTC. This encodes CASSSGTGPYEQYF. This chain links TRBV27 with TRBJ2-7; TRBD1 aligns across 9 bases. The germline CDR1 and CDR2 sequences are MNHEY and SMNVEV (reference sequence). The length of the CDR3 is 14 residues. V was pared by 4 bases and J by 2 bases, with 3 bases of the junction left unmatched.

The V and J genes are TRBV19 and TRBJ2-3, with D hard to call. This CDR3 is built from 12 residues. CDR1 and CDR2 from the germline V gene are LNHDA and SQIVND (reference sequence). Trimming took off 6 bases at V and 0 bases at J, with 4 bases between the two ends. CDR3 sequence: CASRASTDTQYF. Here the CDR3 DNA reads TGTGCCAGTAGGGCTAGCACAGATACGCAGTATTTT.

V is TRBV19 and J is TRBJ1-1; no clear D. This CDR3 is built from 14 residues. CDR1 LNHDA and CDR2 SQIVND come from the germline V gene (reference sequence). Trimming pared 8 bases from V and 1 base from J, leaving 14 bases between. As DNA, the CDR3 is TGTGCCAGTTCCCTCCAACAGTGGAACACTGAAGCTTTCTTT. Translation gives CASSLQQWNTEAFF.